The 14 T cell receptor beta chains below were found in one sample sequenced in a study of memory CD4+ T cells and cytomegalovirus serostatus. Libraries were prepared by immunoSEQ multiplex PCR; TCRdb keeps only in-frame clonotypes and omits some of them. The data show around 26,000 clones, with about 80% seen just once and about 0.66% held by the top ten. The sort gate was single viable CD3+CD4+CD8-CD45RO+ cells for memory CD4+ T cells. The sample consisted of memory CD4+ T cells from blood. The receptors originated from an adult in good health and CMV-seronegative.

This clone was seen a handful of times. The chain carries TRBV19 and TRBJ1-2, with a tentative D call TRBD1 (6 bases). The ends were cut back, 6 bases at V and 8 bases at J, with 16 bases in the middle. Germline V CDR1 and CDR2: LNHDA, SQIVND (reference sequence). This CDR3 contains 13 residues. Here the CDR3 DNA reads TGTGCCAGTAGGACTCCAGGGGCGGGCGGCTACACCTTC. Its translation is CASRTPGAGGYTF.

The count of this clone is one. This sequence joins TRBV6-6 and TRBJ1-5, with D tentatively TRBD1 (6 bases). The CDR3 length is 12 residues. V dropped 0 bases and J dropped 13 bases, with 10 bases sitting between them. Germline values: CDR1 MNHNY, CDR2 SVGAGI (reference sequence). In DNA, the CDR3 is TGTGCCAGCAGTTACTCTGCGGACAGTCAGCATTTT. Translating it yields CASSYSADSQHF.

The V gene is TRBV18, the J gene TRBJ2-3; possible D gene TRBD2, 6 bases. Germline V gene lookup returns CDR1 KGHSH and CDR2 LQKENI. The V end lost 3 bases, the J end lost 4 bases, and 14 bases lay between the germline ends. The CDR3 loop spans 15 amino acids. CDR3 loop: CASSPPSSGADTQYF. The CDR3 DNA reads TGTGCCAGCTCACCCCCAAGTTCGGGGGCAGATACGCAGTATTTT.

This chain connects TRBV5-1 to TRBJ2-1; the D is unclear. This CDR3 comprises 15 residues. Germline CDR1 SGHRS, CDR2 YFSETQ. Trimming took 4 bases from V and 0 from J, leaving 11 bases between them. In DNA, the CDR3 is TGCGCCAGCAGCCCCGGTGAAAGCTCCTACAATGAGCAGTTCTTC. Translated, it gives CASSPGESSYNEQFF.

V is TRBV30 and J is TRBJ1-2; D unclear. The germline gives CDR1 GTSNPN, CDR2 SVGIG (reference sequence). Trimming pared 3 bases from V and 2 bases from J, leaving 10 bases between. This CDR3 region has 13 residues. The CDR3 loop is CAWRLLENYGYTF. CDR3 DNA sequence: TGTGCCTGGAGGCTTTTAGAGAACTATGGCTACACCTTC.

This clone was recorded only once. The chain links TRBV28 to TRBJ1-1, with D perhaps matching TRBD1 (5 bases). This CDR3 has 14 amino acids. Germline V lookup: CDR1 MDHEN, CDR2 SYDVKM. Trimming stripped 3 bases from V and 7 bases from J, with 15 bases between. CDR3 coding DNA: TGTGCCAGCAGTTTGGGGGAAATAGCCGTTGAAGCTTTCTTT. Its protein product is CASSLGEIAVEAFF.

The chain is built from TRBV25-1 and TRBJ1-1, with no clear D. The CDR3 contains 13 residues. Trimming removed 3 bases at V and 1 base at J, with 6 bases between. The germline gives CDR1 MGHDK, CDR2 SYGVNS. As DNA, the CDR3 is TGTGCCAGCAGTGAGCAGTCGAACACTGAAGCTTTCTTT. Translation gives CASSEQSNTEAFF.

This clone was seen a few times. This rearrangement joins TRBV12-5 to TRBJ1-2; TRBD1 matches 7 bases. V was clipped by 4 bases and J by 4 bases; unmatched bases: 3. CDR3 size: 13 residues. Germline V lookup: CDR1 LGHNT, CDR2 FRNRAP. As DNA, the CDR3 is TGTGCTAGTGGTTCCGCAGGGGGCTATGGCTACACCTTC. Residues: CASGSAGGYGYTF. The complete variable domain, with remaining parts taken from reference TRBV12-5 and TRBJ1-2, reads DARVTQTPRHKVTEMGQEVTMRCQPILGHNTVFWYRQTMMQGLELLAYFRNRAPLDDSGMPKDRFSAEMPDATLATLKIQPSEPRDSAVYFCASGSAGGYGYTFGSGTRLTVV.

The chain joins TRBV5-4 to TRBJ2-7; 11 bases match TRBD1. The CDR3 sequence is 15 residues long. With V trimmed by 0 bases and J by 3 bases, 2 bases remained unmatched. Germline CDR1 SGHNT, CDR2 YYREEE (reference sequence). CDR3 nucleotide sequence: TGTGCCAGCAGCTTGGGGGGACAGGGGGTCTACGAGCAGTACTTC. Its protein product is CASSLGGQGVYEQYF.

This chain links TRBV28 with TRBJ2-7; D is unresolved. The CDR3 sequence is 12 residues long. The V gene lost 2 bases and the J gene lost 4 bases, with 6 bases spanning the gap. Germline assignment: CDR1 MDHEN and CDR2 SYDVKM. The CDR3 protein is CASSLVQYEQYF. CDR3 nucleotide sequence: TGTGCCAGCAGTTTAGTACAGTACGAGCAGTACTTC.

The rearrangement links TRBV6-6 to TRBJ1-2, with a possible D match to TRBD1 (5 bases). CDR1 and CDR2 from the germline V gene are MNHNY and SVGAGI (reference sequence). The CDR3 runs to 12 residues. V gave up 0 bases and J gave up 8 bases, with 7 bases separating them. For the CDR3, the DNA is TGTGCCAGCAGTTACTCGGGGGAAGGCTACACCTTC. It is translated as CASSYSGEGYTF.

The chain joins TRBV2 to TRBJ2-7; possible D gene TRBD1, 5 bases. The CDR3 spans 12 residues. Trimming pared 8 bases from V and 2 bases from J, leaving 10 bases between. Germline CDR1 is SNHLY and CDR2 is FYNNEI. The CDR3 sequence: CASAPGPYEQYF. As DNA, the CDR3 is TGTGCCAGCGCCCCAGGGCCCTACGAGCAGTACTTC.

This chain connects TRBV6-5 to TRBJ2-3; the match to TRBD2 covers 7 bases. In germline, CDR1 is MNHEY, CDR2 SVGAGI. V gave up 6 bases and J gave up 2 bases; unmatched junction bases: 8. The CDR3 spans 15 residues. The CDR3 spells CASSRPSGNTDTQYF. The CDR3 DNA reads as TGTGCCAGCAGCCGACCTAGCGGCAACACAGATACGCAGTATTTT.

The chain's CDR3 is CASSAEGGREFF. The CDR3 DNA follows: TGCGCCAGCAGCGCCGAGGGTGGGCGGGAGTTCTTC. V usage is TRBV5-1 and J usage is TRBJ2-1; D is possibly TRBD2 (5 bases). From germline, CDR1 is SGHRS and CDR2 YFSETQ. Trimming stripped 4 bases from V and 14 bases from J, with 16 bases between. The CDR3 spans 12 residues.